This T cell receptor beta chain was captured by sequencing in a study of T cells expressing NK-cell markers. Study-wide context: Underlying the TCR beta repertoires were sorted CD3+CD56+NKG2C+, CD3+CD56+NKG2C- and CD3+CD56-NKG2C+ T cells. The eight sequenced donors comprised seven who were HCMV-seropositive and one who was seronegative. General study results and limits: In roughly six donors, dominant CD3+CD56+NKG2C+ clonotypes ranked among the top 10 CD8+ clonotypes. One observes that, in a handful of donors, these clonotypes were also the leading ones within the CD3+CD56-NKG2C+ fraction.

TCRdb reprocessed the 5' RACE reads, with one entry per CDR3 protein and no DNA. The table gives around 380,000 distinct CDR3 sequences; the top ten clones make up about 10% of it. The CDR3 is made up of 17 amino acids. Germline loops: CDR1 SGHKS, CDR2 YYEKEE (reference sequence). Of note for this clonotype: Antigen: not known.

V is TRBV5-5 and J is TRBJ1-1; no DNA is available, so the TRBD1 call from TCRdb remains unchecked. The clonotype was recovered from a woman aged 45-60 years in good health. The specimen was blood T cells: a sorted CD56 or NKG2C T cell subset, CD4+ or CD8+ T cells, or bulk PBMC T cells (not recorded which). CDR3 loop: CASSLVVGASVNTEAFF.